This TCR beta chain came from a study of shared clonotypes between healthy human individuals. Concerning this clone itself: Its specificity is not known.

Broader study findings: The represented genetic and exposure-history diversity was limited by the small number of donors. It was anticipated that sequencing depth would influence how many clonotypes donors shared. Non-shared clonotypes showed lower generation probabilities than clonotypes common to all four donors.

Only in-frame clones appear in the TCRdb table, and some are missing; sequencing was by immunoSEQ multiplex PCR. The repertoire consists of 2 million to 2.5 million clones, with just under 95% occurring once and the leading ten covering around 0.4%. A CD45RA-negative memory subset and a CD45RA+ naive subset were separated from the CD4+ cells. The sequence came from a man between 18 and 29 years old in good health. Some clones in this sample may be carry-over from other donors' samples. Sequencing was carried out using naive CD4+ T cells from PBMCs. The subset was: CD45RA+ positively selected.

DNA for the CDR3: TGTGCCAGCAGTACAGGGGGCTCTGGGGCCAACGTCCTGACTTTC. It translates to CASSTGGSGANVLTF. The V and J genes are TRBV2 and TRBJ2-6, with 8 positions matching TRBD1. V lost 5 bases to trimming and J lost 0 bases; unmatched junction nucleotides: 0. The CDR3 has 15 residues. Germline assignment: CDR1 SNHLY and CDR2 FYNNEI.